This is a list of T cell receptor beta chains from one sample in a study of cytomegalovirus exposure and HLA in healthy donors. Using immunoSEQ multiplex PCR, the repertoire was profiled, and TCRdb retains in-frame clones only, with some absent. The repertoire holds more than 75,000 clones, with approximately 85% as singletons. The sample was PBMCs. Source of these receptors: a woman between 18 and 29 years old in good health and CMV-seropositive. Both conserved end residues are part of each CDR3. Each record gives: clone size, D gene, V gene, J gene, CDR3 DNA, CDR3 protein. D genes are given only for firm matches. Size tells how often a clone was seen (once, few, many) or the class of an expanded clone, and some rows leave it out.

>.|TRBD1|TRBV25-1|TRBJ2-7
TGTGCCAGCAGGGGACAGGGGGCCTACGAGCAGTACTTC
CASRGQGAYEQYF
>.|TRBD1|TRBV10-3|TRBJ1-5
TGTGCCATCAGTGATCAGGGGGCGTCTCAGCCCCAGCATTTT
CAISDQGASQPQHF
>.|.|TRBV2|TRBJ1-5
TGTGCCAGCCGGGGACAATACAATCAGCCCCAGCATTTT
CASRGQYNQPQHF
>.|TRBD2|TRBV5-1|TRBJ2-5
TGCGCCAGCAGCTTGGTGCCCGGGAGGGGAGAGACCCAGTACTTC
CASSLVPGRGETQYF
>.|.|TRBV7-9|TRBJ1-3
TGTGCCAGCAGCTCAAGCCTCGCGTCCTCTGGAAACACCATATATTTT
CASSSSLASSGNTIYF
>.|.|TRBV27|TRBJ2-7
TGTGCCAGCAGGGACAGGAGTCTTGCGGGGGAGCAGTACTTC
CASRDRSLAGEQYF
>.|.|TRBV5-6|TRBJ2-5
TGTGCCAGCTGCTCCCCCCCAAATCAGGAGACCCAGTACTTC
CASCSPPNQETQYF
>.|.|TRBV7-3|TRBJ1-2
TGTGCCAGCAGCCCGACGGCGGACCCCGCGGGGCAATATGGCTACACCTTC
CASSPTADPAGQYGYTF
>.|.|TRBV4-1|TRBJ1-4
TGCGCCAGCAGCCAAACCTTCACGGGACTCAATGAAAAACTGTTTTTT
CASSQTFTGLNEKLFF
>once|TRBD1|TRBV27|TRBJ1-2
TGTGCCAGCAGTTTTAGGGGGCGGGATGGCTACACCTTC
CASSFRGRDGYTF
>once|.|TRBV6-5|TRBJ2-7
TGTGCCAGCAGACCACAACGGAGAGGCTACGAGCAGTACTTC
CASRPQRRGYEQYF
>.|.|TRBV29-1|TRBJ2-1
.
CSVLSLRAYNEQFF
>once|.|TRBV7-8|TRBJ2-7
TGTGCCAGCAGCTTAGCGCCCCCTGGGGACTGGGTTGTCGAGCAGTACTTC
CASSLAPPGDWVVEQYF
>.|TRBD2|TRBV5-1|TRBJ2-5
TGCGCCAGCAGCACCGGACTAGCGGGGGGGCATGAGACCCAGTACTTC
CASSTGLAGGHETQYF
>.|TRBD1|TRBV7-9|TRBJ2-1
TGTGCCAGCAGCCTATTGACAGGGGGATTACCCAATGAGCAGTTCTTC
CASSLLTGGLPNEQFF
>.|.|TRBV2|TRBJ2-7
TGTGCCAGCAGTAGAACCAGGGTCGAGCAGTACTTC
CASSRTRVEQYF
>.|.|TRBV14|TRBJ1-4
TGTGCCAGCAGCCGAGGGATTAATGAAAAACTGTTTTTT
CASSRGINEKLFF
>.|TRBD1|TRBV5-6|TRBJ1-5
TGTGCCAGCAGCTCGGACAGGAGTCCGGGTCAGCCCCAGCATTTT
CASSSDRSPGQPQHF
>.|TRBD2|TRBV7-2|TRBJ2-7
TGTGCCAGCAGCTTAGGGAGCGGGAGTCAGTACGAGCAGTACTTC
CASSLGSGSQYEQYF
>.|TRBD2|TRBV5-1|TRBJ2-7
TGCGCCAGCAGCTTGGAAGAGAGGACTAGAGGAAGCCACTTC
CASSLEERTRGSHF
>.|.|TRBV2|TRBJ2-1
TGTGCCAGCAGAAAAGATTACAGCCGACAGTTCTTC
CASRKDYSRQFF
>few|.|TRBV7-8|TRBJ2-7
TGTGCCAGCAGCTTAGGGCCCAGCTACGAGCAGTACTTC
CASSLGPSYEQYF
>.|.|TRBV4-1|TRBJ2-1
TGCGCCAGCAGCCGACAGGAGAGCTCCTACAATGAGCAGTTCTTC
CASSRQESSYNEQFF
>once|.|TRBV10-3|TRBJ2-3
TGTGCCATCAGTGAGTCTGCAGTAACAGATACGCAGTATTTT
CAISESAVTDTQYF
>.|TRBD1|TRBV6-4|TRBJ1-4
TGTGCCAGCAGTGAAAACAGGGGCGGCAATGAAAAACTGTTTTTT
CASSENRGGNEKLFF
>.|.|TRBV6-1|TRBJ1-5
TGTGCCAGCAGTGAAATAGTTCTCAATCAGCCCCAGCATTTT
CASSEIVLNQPQHF
>.|TRBD2|TRBV5-1|TRBJ2-1
TGCGCCAGCAGCTTGGAGGGTAGCGGGGGGTACAATGAGCAGTTCTTC
CASSLEGSGGYNEQFF
>.|.|TRBV19|TRBJ1-6
TGTGCCAGTTCTATTTCCACGCTCCCCGGGTCACCCCTCCACTTT
CASSISTLPGSPLHF
>once|.|TRBV5-1|TRBJ1-1
TGCGCCAGCAGCTTGGCACTTATAACGAGCGGCACTGAAGCTTTCTTT
CASSLALITSGTEAFF
>few|TRBD1|TRBV2|TRBJ2-2
TGTGCCAGCAGCATACAGGGGGCCAACACCGGGGAGCTGTTTTTT
CASSIQGANTGELFF
>.|.|TRBV6-5|TRBJ2-3
TGTGCCAGCAGAAAAGGGGGGGCAGATACGCAGTATTTT
CASRKGGADTQYF
>.|TRBD1|TRBV7-9|TRBJ1-1
TGTGCCAGCAGCTTAGCCGCGACAGGGTCGGTGAACACTGAAGCTTTCTTT
CASSLAATGSVNTEAFF
>few|.|TRBV30|TRBJ2-5
TGTGCCTGGAGGGGGCCTCGGGAGACCCAGTACTTC
CAWRGPRETQYF
>.|TRBD1|TRBV7-8|TRBJ2-7
TGTGCCAGCAGCGCGAGACAGGGAATCCCCTACGAGCAGTACTTC
CASSARQGIPYEQYF
>.|TRBD2|TRBV5-1|TRBJ2-3
TGCGCCAGCAGCTTGGATCTGCTCCTTCCGGGAGGTACGCAGTATTTT
CASSLDLLLPGGTQYF
>.|TRBD1|TRBV19|TRBJ2-7
TGTGCCAGTAGTGGAACAGGGGGCGGGACAGGCGAGCAGTACTTC
CASSGTGGGTGEQYF
>.|.|TRBV5-1|TRBJ2-5
TGCGCCAGCAGCGGTGGACAAATACAAGAGACCCAGTACTTC
CASSGGQIQETQYF
>few|.|TRBV25-1|TRBJ2-1
TGTGCCAGCGTAGCACAGGGTGGGCCTTCCAATGAGCAGTTCTTC
CASVAQGGPSNEQFF
>.|.|TRBV11-2|TRBJ2-2
TGTGCCAGCAGCTTAGATCTCGGGACAACGAACACCGGGGAGCTGTTTTTT
CASSLDLGTTNTGELFF